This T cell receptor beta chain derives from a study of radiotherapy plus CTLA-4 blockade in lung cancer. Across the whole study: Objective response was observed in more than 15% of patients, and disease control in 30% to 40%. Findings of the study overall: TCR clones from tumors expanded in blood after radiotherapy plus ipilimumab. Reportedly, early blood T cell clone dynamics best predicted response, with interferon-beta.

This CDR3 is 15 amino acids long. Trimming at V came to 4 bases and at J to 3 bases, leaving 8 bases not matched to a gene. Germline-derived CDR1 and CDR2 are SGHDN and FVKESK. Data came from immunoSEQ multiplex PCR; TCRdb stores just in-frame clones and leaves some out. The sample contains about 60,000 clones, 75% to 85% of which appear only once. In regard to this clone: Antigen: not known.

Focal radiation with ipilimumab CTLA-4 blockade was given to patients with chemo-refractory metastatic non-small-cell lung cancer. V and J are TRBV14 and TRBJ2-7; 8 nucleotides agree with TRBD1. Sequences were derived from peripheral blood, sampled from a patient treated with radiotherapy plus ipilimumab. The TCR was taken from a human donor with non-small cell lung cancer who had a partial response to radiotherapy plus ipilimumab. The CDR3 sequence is CASSPLGQGDYEQYF. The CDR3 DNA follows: TGTGCCAGCAGCCCCCTCGGACAGGGAGACTACGAGCAGTACTTC.